This is a list of T cell receptor beta chains from one sample in a study of blood T cell repertoires in COVID-19. The repertoire was sequenced with immunoSEQ multiplex PCR; TCRdb's copy has only in-frame clones and lacks some. The sample lists over 150,000 clones; roughly four fifths were seen once. Material: peripheral blood. Receptor source: a woman between 70 and 85 years old with COVID-19, enrolled during active disease. Both conserved end residues are part of each CDR3. Fields, in order: V gene, J gene, D gene, clone size, CDR3 protein, CDR3 DNA. D genes are given only for firm matches. Where a row states a size, it is once, few, many or the class of an expanded clone; other rows omit it.

>TRBV7-2|TRBJ2-7|.|.
CASSSQGGPATYEQYF
TGTGCCAGCAGCTCCCAGGGGGGCCCGGCAACCTACGAGCAGTACTTC
>TRBV5-1|TRBJ2-1|.|.
CASTTEVQVRNEQFF
TGCGCCAGCACTACGGAGGTGCAGGTCCGGAATGAGCAGTTCTTC
>TRBV5-1|TRBJ2-7|TRBD2|.
CASSLVNAGAAGEQYF
TGCGCCAGCAGCTTGGTCAATGCGGGAGCGGCAGGCGAGCAGTACTTC
>TRBV27|TRBJ1-3|.|.
CASSIQLNVSGNTIYF
TGTGCCAGCAGTATACAGCTAAACGTCTCTGGAAACACCATATATTTT
>TRBV18|TRBJ2-6|TRBD2|.
CASSPGGSGANVLTF
TGTGCCAGCTCCCCCGGGGGGTCTGGGGCCAACGTCCTGACTTTC
>TRBV30|TRBJ2-1|.|.
CAWSVSLVDEQFF
TGTGCCTGGAGTGTAAGCCTAGTCGATGAGCAGTTCTTC
>TRBV2|TRBJ1-5|TRBD1|.
CASRDRAGGNQPQHF
TGTGCCAGCAGGGACAGGGCGGGCGGCAATCAGCCCCAGCATTTT
>TRBV11-3|TRBJ2-7|.|.
CASSFRGEEQYF
TGTGCCAGCAGCTTCCGCGGTGAAGAGCAGTACTTC
>TRBV19|TRBJ2-5|.|.
CASARGLGETQYF
TGTGCCAGTGCCCGGGGACTCGGAGAGACCCAGTACTTC
>TRBV9|TRBJ2-3|TRBD2|.
CASSVGAGVGTDTQYF
TGTGCCAGCAGCGTAGGGGCGGGAGTGGGCACAGATACGCAGTATTTT
>TRBV28|TRBJ2-1|TRBD2|.
CASSGTSESYNEQFF
TGTGCCAGTAGCGGGACGTCGGAATCCTACAATGAGCAGTTCTTC
>TRBV5-8|TRBJ1-5|TRBD1|.
CASSYRGFNQPQHF
TGTGCCAGCAGCTACAGGGGTTTCAATCAGCCCCAGCATTTT
>TRBV3-1/TRBV3-2|TRBJ1-2|TRBD1|once
CASSPLRTGHYGYTF
TGTGCCAGCAGCCCCCTCCGGACAGGACACTATGGCTACACCTTC
>TRBV9|TRBJ2-2|TRBD2|.
CASSVGGGSRTGELFF
TGTGCCAGCAGCGTAGGCGGCGGGAGTAGGACCGGGGAGCTGTTTTTT
>TRBV19|TRBJ2-2|TRBD1|once
CASTIGTEGYTGELFF
TGTGCCAGTACCATTGGGACAGAGGGGTATACCGGGGAGCTGTTTTTT
>TRBV6-5|TRBJ2-5|.|once
CASSRQDQETQYF
TGTGCCAGTTCACGACAGGACCAAGAGACCCAGTACTTC
>TRBV7-2|TRBJ2-3|TRBD2|.
CASSLRAGGPDTQYF
TGTGCCAGCAGCTTACGGGCGGGAGGGCCAGATACGCAGTATTTT
>TRBV6-1|TRBJ2-5|.|.
CASSEGGTSYLGETQYF
TGTGCCAGCAGTGAAGGGGGGACATCATATTTGGGAGAGACCCAGTACTTC
>TRBV24-1|TRBJ2-3|.|.
CATSDLTGTGTDTQYF
TGTGCCACCAGTGATCTGACAGGGACTGGCACAGATACGCAGTATTTT
>TRBV15|TRBJ2-1|.|.
CATSRDQGGEQFF
TGTGCCACCAGCAGAGATCAGGGCGGTGAGCAGTTCTTC
>TRBV6-5|TRBJ1-1|.|.
CASKTGVDTEAFF
TGTGCCAGCAAGACAGGCGTTGACACTGAAGCTTTCTTT
>TRBV4-1|TRBJ2-5|.|few
CASSQEDGGYQETQYF
TGCGCCAGCAGCCAAGAGGACGGCGGGTACCAAGAGACCCAGTACTTC
>TRBV7-9|TRBJ1-6|.|once
CASSLELSTGSPLHF
TGTGCCAGCAGCTTGGAACTTTCAACGGGGTCACCCCTCCACTTT
>TRBV19|TRBJ2-2|TRBD2|.
CASSPPHRAVAGGTGELFF
TGTGCCAGTAGTCCCCCGCATAGGGCGGTAGCGGGTGGAACCGGGGAGCTGTTTTTT
>TRBV2|TRBJ2-3|TRBD2|once
CASSEREGADTQYF
TGTGCCAGCAGTGAGCGGGAGGGCGCAGATACGCAGTATTTT